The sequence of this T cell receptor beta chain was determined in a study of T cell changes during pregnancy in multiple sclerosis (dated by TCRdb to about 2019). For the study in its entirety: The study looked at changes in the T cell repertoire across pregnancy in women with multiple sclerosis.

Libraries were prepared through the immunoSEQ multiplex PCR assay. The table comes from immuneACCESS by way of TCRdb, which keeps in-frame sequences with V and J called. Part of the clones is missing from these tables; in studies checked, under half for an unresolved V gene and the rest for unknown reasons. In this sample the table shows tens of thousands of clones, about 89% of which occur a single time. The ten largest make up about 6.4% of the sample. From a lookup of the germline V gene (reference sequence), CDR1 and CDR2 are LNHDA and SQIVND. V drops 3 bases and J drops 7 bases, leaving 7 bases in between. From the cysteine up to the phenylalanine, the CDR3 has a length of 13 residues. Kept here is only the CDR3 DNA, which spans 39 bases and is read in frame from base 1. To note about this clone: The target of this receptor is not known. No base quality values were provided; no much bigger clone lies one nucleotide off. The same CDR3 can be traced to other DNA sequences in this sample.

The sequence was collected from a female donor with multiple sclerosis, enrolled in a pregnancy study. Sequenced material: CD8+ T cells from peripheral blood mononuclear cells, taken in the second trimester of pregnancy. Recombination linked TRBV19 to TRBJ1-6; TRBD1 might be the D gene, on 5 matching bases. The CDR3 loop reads CASSIGGNSPLHF. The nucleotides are TGTGCCAGTAGTATTGGGGGGAATTCACCCCTCCACTTT.